This TCR beta chain was sequenced during a study of blood T cell repertoires in COVID-19. Using immunoSEQ multiplex PCR, the repertoire was profiled, and TCRdb retains in-frame clones only, with some absent. Here the sample spans hundreds of thousands of clones, under 95% being singletons. V shed 0 bases and J shed 5 bases, with 16 bases lying between them. CDR1 is GTSNPN and CDR2 is SVGIG in the germline V gene (reference sequence). This CDR3 is built from 15 residues. The V gene is TRBV30, the J gene TRBJ2-5; tentative D call: TRBD2 (7 bases). Input material: peripheral blood. This TCR was recovered from a woman in her late teens or twenties who had recovered from COVID-19. This CDR3 is CAWSVLRGGRETQYF. CDR3 coding DNA: TGTGCCTGGAGTGTACTTAGGGGGGGGCGGGAGACCCAGTACTTC.